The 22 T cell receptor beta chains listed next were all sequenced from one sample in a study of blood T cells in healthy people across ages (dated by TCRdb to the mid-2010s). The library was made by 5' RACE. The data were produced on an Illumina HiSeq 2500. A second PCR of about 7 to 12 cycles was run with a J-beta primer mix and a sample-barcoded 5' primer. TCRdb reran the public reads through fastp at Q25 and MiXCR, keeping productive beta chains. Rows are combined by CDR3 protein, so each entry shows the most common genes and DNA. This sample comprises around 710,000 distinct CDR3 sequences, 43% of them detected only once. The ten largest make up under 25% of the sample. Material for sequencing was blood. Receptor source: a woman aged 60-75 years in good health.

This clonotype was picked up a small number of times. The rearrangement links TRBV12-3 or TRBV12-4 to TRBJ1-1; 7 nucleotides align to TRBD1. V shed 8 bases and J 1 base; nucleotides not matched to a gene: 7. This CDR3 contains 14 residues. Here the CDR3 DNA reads TGTGCCAGCGGACGACAGGGATCGAACACTGAAGCTTTCTTT. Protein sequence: CASGRQGSNTEAFF.

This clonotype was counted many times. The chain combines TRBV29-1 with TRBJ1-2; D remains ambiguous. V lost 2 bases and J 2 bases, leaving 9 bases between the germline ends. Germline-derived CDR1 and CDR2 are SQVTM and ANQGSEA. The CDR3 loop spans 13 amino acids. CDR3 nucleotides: TGCAGCGTTGAACTTCTACGGAACTATGGCTACACCTTC. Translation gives CSVELLRNYGYTF.

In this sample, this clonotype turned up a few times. For the CDR3, the DNA is TGTGCCATCAGTGTCGCCAGACAAGGGGGGATCGACGAGCAGTACTTC. It specifies CAISVARQGGIDEQYF. This chain uses TRBV10-3 with TRBJ2-5; tentatively, D is TRBD1 or TRBD2 (6 bases each). The end of the DNA fits TRBJ2-7 better, so the J call may be wrong. The CDR3 totals 16 residues. Germline V gene sequence: CDR1 ENHRY, CDR2 SYGVKD.

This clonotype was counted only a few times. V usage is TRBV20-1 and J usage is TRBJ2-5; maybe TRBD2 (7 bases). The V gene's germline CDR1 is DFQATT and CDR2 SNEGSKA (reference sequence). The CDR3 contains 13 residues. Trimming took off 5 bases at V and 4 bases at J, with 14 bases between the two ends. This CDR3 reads CSAAGGPLETQYF. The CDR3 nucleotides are TGCAGTGCTGCCGGGGGGCCTTTAGAGACCCAGTACTTC.

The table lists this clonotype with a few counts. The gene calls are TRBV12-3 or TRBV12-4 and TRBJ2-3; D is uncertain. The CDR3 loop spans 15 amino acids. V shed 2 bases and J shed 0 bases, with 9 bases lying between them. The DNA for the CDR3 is TGTGCCAGCAGTTTAAGAGGATCTAGCACAGATACGCAGTATTTT. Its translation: CASSLRGSSTDTQYF.

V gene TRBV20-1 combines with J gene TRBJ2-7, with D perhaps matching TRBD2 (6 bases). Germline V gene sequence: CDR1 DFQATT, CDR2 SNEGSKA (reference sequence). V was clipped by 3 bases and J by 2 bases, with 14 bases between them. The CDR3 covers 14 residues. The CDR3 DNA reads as TGCAGTGCTAGCTTTAGCGGTCCTCCCTACGAGCAGTACTTC. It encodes CSASFSGPPYEQYF.

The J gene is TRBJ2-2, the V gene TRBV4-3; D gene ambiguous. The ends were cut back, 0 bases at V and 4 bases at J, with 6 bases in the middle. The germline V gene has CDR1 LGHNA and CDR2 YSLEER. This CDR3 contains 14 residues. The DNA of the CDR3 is TGCGCCAGCAGCCAAGATTGGGTCACCGGGGAGCTGTTTTTT. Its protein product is CASSQDWVTGELFF.

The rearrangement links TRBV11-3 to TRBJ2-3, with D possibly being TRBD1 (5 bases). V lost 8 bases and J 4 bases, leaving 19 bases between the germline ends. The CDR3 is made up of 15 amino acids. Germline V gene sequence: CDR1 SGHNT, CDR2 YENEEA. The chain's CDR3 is CASSPGALIADTQYF. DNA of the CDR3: TGTGCCAGCTCCCCTGGGGCACTAATCGCAGATACGCAGTATTTT.

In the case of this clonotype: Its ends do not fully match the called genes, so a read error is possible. The CDR3 loop reads CASSSGREGGYTF. DNA for the CDR3: TGCGCCAGCAGCTCGGGGAGGGAGGGTGGCTACACCTTC. J is TRBJ1-2 and V is TRBV11-2, with no clear D. Germline V gene data show CDR1 as SGHAT and CDR2 as FQNNGV. The CDR3 is made up of 13 amino acids.

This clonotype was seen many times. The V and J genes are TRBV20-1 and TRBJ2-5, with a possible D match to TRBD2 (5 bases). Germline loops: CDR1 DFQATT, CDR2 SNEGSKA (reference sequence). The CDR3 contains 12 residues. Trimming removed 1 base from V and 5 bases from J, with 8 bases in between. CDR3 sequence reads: CSARVGLETQYF. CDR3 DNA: TGCAGTGCTAGAGTAGGACTGGAGACCCAGTACTTC.

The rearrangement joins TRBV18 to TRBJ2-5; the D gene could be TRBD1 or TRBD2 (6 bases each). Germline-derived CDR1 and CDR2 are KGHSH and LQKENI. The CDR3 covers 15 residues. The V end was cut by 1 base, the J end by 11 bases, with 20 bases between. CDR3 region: CASSPLAGTFNEQYF. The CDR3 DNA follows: TGTGCCAGCTCACCACTGGCGGGGACATTCAATGAGCAGTACTTC.

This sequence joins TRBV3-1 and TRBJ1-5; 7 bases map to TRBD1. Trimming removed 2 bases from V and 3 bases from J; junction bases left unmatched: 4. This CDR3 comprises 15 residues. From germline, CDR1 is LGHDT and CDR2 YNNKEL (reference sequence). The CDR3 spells CASSQTGAANQPQHF. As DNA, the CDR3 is TGTGCCAGCAGCCAAACAGGGGCCGCCAATCAGCCCCAGCATTTT.

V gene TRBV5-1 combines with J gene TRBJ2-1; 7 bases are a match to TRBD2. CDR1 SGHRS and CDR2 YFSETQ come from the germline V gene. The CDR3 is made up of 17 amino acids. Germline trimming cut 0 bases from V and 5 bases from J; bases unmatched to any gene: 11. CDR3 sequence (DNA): TGCGCCAGCAGCTTGGCCACTCGAAGCGGGGAGGACAATGAGCAGTTCTTC. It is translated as CASSLATRSGEDNEQFF.

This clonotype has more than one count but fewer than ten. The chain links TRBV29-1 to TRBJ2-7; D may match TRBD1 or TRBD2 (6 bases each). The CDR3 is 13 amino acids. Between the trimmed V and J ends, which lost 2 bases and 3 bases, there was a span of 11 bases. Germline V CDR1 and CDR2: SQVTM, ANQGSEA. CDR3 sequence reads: CSVEFRGLYEQYF. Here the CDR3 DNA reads TGCAGCGTTGAATTCAGGGGACTCTACGAGCAGTACTTC.

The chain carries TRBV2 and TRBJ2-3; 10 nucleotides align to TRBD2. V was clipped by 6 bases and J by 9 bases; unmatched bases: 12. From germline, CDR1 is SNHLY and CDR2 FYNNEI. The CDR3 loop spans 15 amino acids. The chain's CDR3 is CASRERTSGTGTQYF. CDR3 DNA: TGTGCCAGCAGAGAGAGGACTAGCGGAACAGGGACGCAGTATTTT.

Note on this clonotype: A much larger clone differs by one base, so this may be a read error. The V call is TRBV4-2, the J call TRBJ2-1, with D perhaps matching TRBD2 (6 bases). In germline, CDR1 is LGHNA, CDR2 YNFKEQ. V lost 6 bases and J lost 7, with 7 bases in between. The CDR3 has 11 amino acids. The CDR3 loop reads CASRRENEQFF. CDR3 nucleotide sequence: TGTGCCAGCAGACGGGAGAATGAGCAGTTCTTC.

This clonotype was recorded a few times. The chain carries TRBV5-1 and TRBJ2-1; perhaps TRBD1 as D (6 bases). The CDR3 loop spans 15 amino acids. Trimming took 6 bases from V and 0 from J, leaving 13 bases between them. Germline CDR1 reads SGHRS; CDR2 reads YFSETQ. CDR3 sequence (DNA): TGCGCCAGCACCCTACAGGGCGGCTCCTACAATGAGCAGTTCTTC. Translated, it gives CASTLQGGSYNEQFF. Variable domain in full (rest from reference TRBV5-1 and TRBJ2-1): KAGVTQTPRYLIKTRGQQVTLSCSPISGHRSVSWYQQTPGQGLQFLFEYFSETQRNKGNFPGRFSGRQFSNSRSEMNVSTLELGDSALYLCASTLQGGSYNEQFFGPGTRLTVL.

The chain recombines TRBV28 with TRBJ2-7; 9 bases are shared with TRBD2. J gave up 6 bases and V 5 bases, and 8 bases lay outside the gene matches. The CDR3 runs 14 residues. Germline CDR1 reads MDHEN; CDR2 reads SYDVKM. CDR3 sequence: CASSTAGGLGEQYF. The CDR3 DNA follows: TGTGCCAGCAGTACCGCGGGAGGGTTGGGCGAGCAGTACTTC.

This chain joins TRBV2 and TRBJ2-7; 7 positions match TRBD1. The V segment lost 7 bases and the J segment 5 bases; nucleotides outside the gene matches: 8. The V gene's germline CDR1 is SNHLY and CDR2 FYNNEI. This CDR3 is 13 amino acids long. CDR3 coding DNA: TGTGCCAGCACCCGACAGGGTTCGAACGAGCAGTACTTC. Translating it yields CASTRQGSNEQYF.

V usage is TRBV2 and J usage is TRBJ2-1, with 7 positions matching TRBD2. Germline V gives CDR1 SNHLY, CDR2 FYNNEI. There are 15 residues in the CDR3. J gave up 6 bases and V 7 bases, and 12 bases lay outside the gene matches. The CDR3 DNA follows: TGTGCCAGCACCCCTTGGAGCGGGGTCCTCAATGAGCAGTTCTTC. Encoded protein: CASTPWSGVLNEQFF.

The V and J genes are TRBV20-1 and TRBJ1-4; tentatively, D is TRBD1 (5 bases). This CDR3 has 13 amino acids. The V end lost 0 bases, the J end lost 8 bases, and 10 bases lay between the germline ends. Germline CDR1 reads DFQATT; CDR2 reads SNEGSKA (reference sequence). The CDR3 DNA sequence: TGCAGTGCTAGAGAGGGGCTCCGCGAAAAACTGTTTTTT. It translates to CSAREGLREKLFF.

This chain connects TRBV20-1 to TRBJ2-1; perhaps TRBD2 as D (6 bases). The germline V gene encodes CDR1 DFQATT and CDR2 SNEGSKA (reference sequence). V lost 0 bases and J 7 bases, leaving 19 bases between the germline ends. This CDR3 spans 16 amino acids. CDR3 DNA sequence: TGCAGTGCTAGAGATAGGACGGGGGTCCGGGGAAATGAGCAGTTCTTC. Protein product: CSARDRTGVRGNEQFF.